This T cell receptor beta chain originates from a study of OX40 agonist ivuxolimab in advanced cancers. This clone is a singleton in its sample. V gave up 3 bases and J gave up 7 bases, with 6 bases separating them. CDR3 length equals 11 residues. The germline V gene has CDR1 MNHNS and CDR2 SASEGT. The assay was immunoSEQ multiplex PCR, and TCRdb's table has in-frame clones only and misses some. The sample includes some 64,000 clones, about 91% of them seen just once. The TCR comes from an adult with an advanced solid tumor such as melanoma, head and neck, liver or kidney cancer. This specimen consisted of CD4+ or CD8+ T cells sorted from blood, obtained in a trial of the OX40 agonist ivuxolimab. The chain recombines TRBV6-1 with TRBJ1-1; D is uncertain. This chain's CDR3 is CASSDSREAFF. The CDR3 region has the DNA TGTGCCAGCAGTGACAGCCGTGAAGCTTTCTTT.